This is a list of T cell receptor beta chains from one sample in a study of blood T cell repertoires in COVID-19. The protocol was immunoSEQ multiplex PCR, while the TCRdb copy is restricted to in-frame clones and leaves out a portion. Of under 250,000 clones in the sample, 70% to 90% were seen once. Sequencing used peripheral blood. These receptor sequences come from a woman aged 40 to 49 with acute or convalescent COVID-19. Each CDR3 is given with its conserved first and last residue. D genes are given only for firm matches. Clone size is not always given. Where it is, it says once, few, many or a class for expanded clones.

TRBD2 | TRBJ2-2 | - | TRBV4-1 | TGCGCCAGCAAGCCAGGTTCAGGGACTAGCGGGAACCACGGGGAGCTGTTTTTT | CASKPGSGTSGNHGELFF
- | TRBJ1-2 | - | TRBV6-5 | TGTGCCAGCAGACTTGGGACATGGGAAGGAGGCTACACCTTC | CASRLGTWEGGYTF
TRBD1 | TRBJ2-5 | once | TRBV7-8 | TGTGCCAGCAGCCCGGGACAGTGGGAGACCCAGTACTTC | CASSPGQWETQYF
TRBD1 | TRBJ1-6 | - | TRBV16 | TGTGCCAGCAGCCCCCTTCAGACAGGGATTGATTCACCCCTCCACTTT | CASSPLQTGIDSPLHF
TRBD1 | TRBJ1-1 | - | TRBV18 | TGTGCCAGCTCAGCGGACAGGCTGAACACTGAAGCTTTCTTT | CASSADRLNTEAFF
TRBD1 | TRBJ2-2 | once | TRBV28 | TGTGCCAGCAGTCCACCGACAGGGGGGGGCACCGGGGAGCTGTTTTTT | CASSPPTGGGTGELFF
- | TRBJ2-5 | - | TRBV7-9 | TGTGCCAGCAGCTTAGGACAAAGGGAGACCCAGTACTTC | CASSLGQRETQYF
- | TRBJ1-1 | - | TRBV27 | TGTGCCAGCAGTTTCGGGGGTGTCGGCACTGAAGCTTTCTTT | CASSFGGVGTEAFF
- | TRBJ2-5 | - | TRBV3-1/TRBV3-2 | TGTGCCAGCAGCCCACCTGCGGAGACCCAGTACTTC | CASSPPAETQYF
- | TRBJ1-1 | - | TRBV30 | TGTGCCTGGACCGTAGAATGGGGGGGCACTGAAGCTTTCTTT | CAWTVEWGGTEAFF
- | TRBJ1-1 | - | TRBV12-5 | TGTGCTAGTGGTCCCTACGCGTTGATCACTGAAGCTTTCTTT | CASGPYALITEAFF
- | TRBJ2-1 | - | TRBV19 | TGTGCCAGTAGTCTGGGGCGGGGCAACTACAATGAGCAGTTCTTC | CASSLGRGNYNEQFF
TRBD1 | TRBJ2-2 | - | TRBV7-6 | TGTGCCAGCAGCTTAGAGATCGGGACAGGGTCCGGGGAGCTGTTTTTT | CASSLEIGTGSGELFF
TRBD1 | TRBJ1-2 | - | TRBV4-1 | TGCGCCAGCAGCCAAGATCCAGCCGGGACAGGGGATGGCTACACCTTC | CASSQDPAGTGDGYTF
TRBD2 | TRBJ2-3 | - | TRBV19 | TGTGCCAGTAGTAGCAGACTAGCGGGGGGGCGCGGAGATACGCAGTATTTT | CASSSRLAGGRGDTQYF
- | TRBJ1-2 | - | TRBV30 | TGTGCCTGGAGTGTAATCGGCAGGGGAAAAGGTGGCTACACCTTC | CAWSVIGRGKGGYTF
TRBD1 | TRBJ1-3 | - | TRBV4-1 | TGCGCCAGCAGCCCACAGGGGGAACAATTTGGAAACACCATATATTTT | CASSPQGEQFGNTIYF
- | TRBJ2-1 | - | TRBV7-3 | TGTGCCAGCAGCCTCCGCAGCGGCTACAATGAGCAGTTCTTC | CASSLRSGYNEQFF
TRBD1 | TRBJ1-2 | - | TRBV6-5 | TGTGCCAGCAGGCTTATCAGGGGGTCGCACTATGGCTACACCTTC | CASRLIRGSHYGYTF
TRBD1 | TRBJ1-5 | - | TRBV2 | TGTGCCAGCAACGGACAGGCACAGGGGCCCCAGCATTTT | CASNGQAQGPQHF
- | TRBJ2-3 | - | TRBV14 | TGTGCCAGCAGTACAGGCACAGATACGCAGTATTTT | CASSTGTDTQYF
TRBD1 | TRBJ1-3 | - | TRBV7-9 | TGTGCCAGCAGCCCACGGACAGGGCTCTCTGGAAACACCATATATTTT | CASSPRTGLSGNTIYF
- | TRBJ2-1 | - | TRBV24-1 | TGTGCCACCAGTGATTGGGGGGGGCTTTCCTACAATGAGCAGTTCTTC | CATSDWGGLSYNEQFF
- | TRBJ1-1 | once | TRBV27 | TGTGCCAGCAGTTTATCACTGGAGCTGTTGGGGCGACTCGGAGCTTTCTTT | CASSLSLELLGRLGAFF
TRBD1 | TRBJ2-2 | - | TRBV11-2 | TGTGCCAGCAGCTTAGAAATTACAGGGGGGCACGGGGAGCTGTTTTTT | CASSLEITGGHGELFF
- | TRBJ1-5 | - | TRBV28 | TGTGCCAGCAGTTTATTAGCGGGGAATCAGCCCCAGCATTTT | CASSLLAGNQPQHF
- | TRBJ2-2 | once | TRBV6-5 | TGTGCCAGCAGTTACCCCGGCGGGAACACCGGGGAGCTGTTTTTT | CASSYPGGNTGELFF
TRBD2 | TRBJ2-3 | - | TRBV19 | TGTGCCAGTAGTAGGGTTAGCGGGGGACCAGATACGCAGTATTTT | CASSRVSGGPDTQYF
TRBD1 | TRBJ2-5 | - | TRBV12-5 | TGTGCTAGTGGTTTGGTAGTAGGGACAGGGAGGACAGAGACCCAGTACTTC | CASGLVVGTGRTETQYF
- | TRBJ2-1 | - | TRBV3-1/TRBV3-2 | TGTGCCAGCAGCCAAGATAGAGGCTACAATGAGCAGTTCTTC | CASSQDRGYNEQFF
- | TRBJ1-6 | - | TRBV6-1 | TGTGCCAGCAGTGAGTCCTCCAGATATAATTCACCCCTCCACTTT | CASSESSRYNSPLHF
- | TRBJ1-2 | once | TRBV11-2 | TGTGCCAGCAGCACCAACAGGGTTGGCTACACCTTC | CASSTNRVGYTF
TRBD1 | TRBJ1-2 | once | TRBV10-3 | TGTGCCATCAGTGGGAGGTCCGGGACAGGGGTCGATGGCTACACCTTC | CAISGRSGTGVDGYTF
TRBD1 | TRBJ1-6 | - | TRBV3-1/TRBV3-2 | TGTGCCAGCAGCCAAGGGGGACAGGGAAGCTATAATTCACCCCTCCACTTT | CASSQGGQGSYNSPLHF
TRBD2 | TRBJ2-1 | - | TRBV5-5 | TGTGCCAGCAGCTTGTACTCGACTAGCGGAGACAATGAGCAGTTCTTC | CASSLYSTSGDNEQFF
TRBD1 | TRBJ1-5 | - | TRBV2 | TGTGCCAGCAGTCCGGACAGGGGTGGAAATCAGCCCCAGCATTTT | CASSPDRGGNQPQHF
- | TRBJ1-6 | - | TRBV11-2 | TGTGCCAGCAGCTTATTTCCCGCCAGCGGGACACCCCTCCACTTT | CASSLFPASGTPLHF
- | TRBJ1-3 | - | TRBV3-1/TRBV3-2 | TGTGCCAGCAGCCACAGATCCGGAAACACCATATATTTT | CASSHRSGNTIYF
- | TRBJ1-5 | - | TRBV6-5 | TGTGCCAGCAGTTACGGGAGCGGGGGGAATCAGCCCCAGCATTTT | CASSYGSGGNQPQHF
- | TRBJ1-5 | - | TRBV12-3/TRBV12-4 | TGTGCCAGCAGTTTCGTCAATCAGCCCCAGCATTTT | CASSFVNQPQHF
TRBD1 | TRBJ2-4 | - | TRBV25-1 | TGTGCCAGCAGTGAATCGGGGGACAGGGCCATTCAGTACTTC | CASSESGDRAIQYF
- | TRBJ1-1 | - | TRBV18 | TGTGCCAGCTCACCAATTCTATCGCTCAGGGGCCCCTCTGAAGCTTTCTTT | CASSPILSLRGPSEAFF
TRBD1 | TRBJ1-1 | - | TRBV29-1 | TGCAGCGTCCAGGGGGCGCGGGGTCCTAACACTGAAGCTTTCTTT | CSVQGARGPNTEAFF
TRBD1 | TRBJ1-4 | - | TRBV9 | TGTGCCAGCAGCGCTCGTCCCGGGACAGGGAATGAAAAACTGTTTTTT | CASSARPGTGNEKLFF
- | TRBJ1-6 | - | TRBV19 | TGTGCCAGTAGTCCCACAGGGAGCCCCCGGATTTCTAATTCACCCCTCCACTTT | CASSPTGSPRISNSPLHF